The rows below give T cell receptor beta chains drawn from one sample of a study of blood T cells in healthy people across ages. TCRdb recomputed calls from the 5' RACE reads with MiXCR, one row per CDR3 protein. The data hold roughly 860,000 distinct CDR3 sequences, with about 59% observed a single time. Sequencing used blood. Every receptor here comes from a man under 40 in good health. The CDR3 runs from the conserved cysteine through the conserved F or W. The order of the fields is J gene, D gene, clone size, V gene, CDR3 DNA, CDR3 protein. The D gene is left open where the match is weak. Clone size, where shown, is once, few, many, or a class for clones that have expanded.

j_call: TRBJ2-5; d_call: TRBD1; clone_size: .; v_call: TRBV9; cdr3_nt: TGTGCCAGCAGCGTCGGGACAGGGCCACAAGAGACCCAGTACTTC; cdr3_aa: CASSVGTGPQETQYF
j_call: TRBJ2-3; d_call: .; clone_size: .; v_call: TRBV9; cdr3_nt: TGTGCCAGCAGCCCCCGCCCTGGCCAAACCAGAAGTACGCAGTATTTT; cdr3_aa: CASSPRPGQTRSTQYF
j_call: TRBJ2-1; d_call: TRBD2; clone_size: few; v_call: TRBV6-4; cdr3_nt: TGTGCCAGCAGTGAAAGCGGGGGGGCCAATGAGCAGTTCTTC; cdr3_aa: CASSESGGANEQFF
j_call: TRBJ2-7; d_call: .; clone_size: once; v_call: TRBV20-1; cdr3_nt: TGCAGTGCTAATCGGGGCGTGGACGAGCAGTACTTC; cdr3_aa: CSANRGVDEQYF
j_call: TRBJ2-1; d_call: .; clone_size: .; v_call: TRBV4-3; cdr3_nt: TGCGCCAGCAGCCAAGAGGGGGTGGGGCAGTTCTTC; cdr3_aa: CASSQEGVGQFF
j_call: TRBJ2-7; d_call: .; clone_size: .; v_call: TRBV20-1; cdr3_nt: TGCAGTGTAGCGTTGGGGCAGGGGAACCTAGCCGAGCAGTACTTC; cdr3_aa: CSVALGQGNLAEQYF
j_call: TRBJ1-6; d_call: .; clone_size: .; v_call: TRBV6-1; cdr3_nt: TGTGCCAGTAAAAAAGGGCACGGATTGAGAGTTAATTCACCCCTCCACTTT; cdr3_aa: CASKKGHGLRVNSPLHF
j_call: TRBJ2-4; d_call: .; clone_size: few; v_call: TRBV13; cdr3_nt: TGTGCCAGCAGTCAGGACAAAAACATTCAGTACTTC; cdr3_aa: CASSQDKNIQYF
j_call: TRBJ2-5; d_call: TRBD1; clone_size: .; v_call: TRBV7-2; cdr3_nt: TGTGCCAGCAGCCCTTTAGCTGCAGGGGGCATTGAGACCCAGTACTTC; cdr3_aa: CASSPLAAGGIETQYF
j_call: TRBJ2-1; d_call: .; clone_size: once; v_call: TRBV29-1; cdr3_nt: TGCAGCGTTGAAATAGGGGTTAATGAGCAGTTCTTC; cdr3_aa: CSVEIGVNEQFF
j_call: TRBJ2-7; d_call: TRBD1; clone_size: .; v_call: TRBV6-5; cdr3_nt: TGTGCCAGCTCCCCACAGGGGCCGCGGAGTTTTAGTGAGCAGTACTTC; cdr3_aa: CASSPQGPRSFSEQYF
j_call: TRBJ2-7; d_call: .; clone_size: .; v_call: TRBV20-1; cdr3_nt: TGCAGTGCTGGCACCGAGCCCTACGAGCAGTACTTC; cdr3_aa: CSAGTEPYEQYF
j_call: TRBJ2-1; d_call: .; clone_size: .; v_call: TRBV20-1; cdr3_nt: TGCAGTGCTAGAGATCAGGGTACTGGCAATGAGCAGTTCTTC; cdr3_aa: CSARDQGTGNEQFF
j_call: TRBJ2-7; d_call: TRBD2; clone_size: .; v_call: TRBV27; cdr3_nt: TGTGCCAGCAGTTCAGGGACTAGCTCCGAGCAGTACTTC; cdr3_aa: CASSSGTSSEQYF
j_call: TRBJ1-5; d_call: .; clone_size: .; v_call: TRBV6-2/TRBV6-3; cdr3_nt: TGTGCCAGCAGTTACAGCGACAGATACAATCAGCCCCAGCATTTT; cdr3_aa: CASSYSDRYNQPQHF
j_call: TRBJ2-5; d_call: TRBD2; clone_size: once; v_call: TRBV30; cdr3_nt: TGTGCCTGGATCTTCCCGGGGGGGGAGACCCAGTACTTC; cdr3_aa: CAWIFPGGETQYF
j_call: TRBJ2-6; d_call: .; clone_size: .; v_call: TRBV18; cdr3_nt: TGTGCCAGCTCACCGGGTAATGGGGCCAACGTCCTGACTTTC; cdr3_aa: CASSPGNGANVLTF
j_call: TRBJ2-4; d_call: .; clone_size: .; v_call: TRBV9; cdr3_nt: TGTGCCAGCCAGGGAGGATTCGACAAAAACATTCAGTACTTC; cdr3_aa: CASQGGFDKNIQYF
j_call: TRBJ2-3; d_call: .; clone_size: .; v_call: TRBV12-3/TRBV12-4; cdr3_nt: TGTGCCAGCAGTTTCAGGGCTAGCACAGATACGCAGTATTTT; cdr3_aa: CASSFRASTDTQYF
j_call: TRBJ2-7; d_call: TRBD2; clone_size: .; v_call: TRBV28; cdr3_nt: TGTGCCAGCAGTGAAGCGCTCTTTAGCGGGAACTACGAGCAGTACTTC; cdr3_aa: CASSEALFSGNYEQYF
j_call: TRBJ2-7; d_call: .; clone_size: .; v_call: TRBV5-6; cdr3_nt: TGTGCCAGCAGCCGGTGGCAGTCGGCCTCCTACGAGCAGTACTTC; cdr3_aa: CASSRWQSASYEQYF
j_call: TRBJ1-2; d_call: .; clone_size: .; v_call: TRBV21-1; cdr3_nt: TGTGCCAGCAGCAAAGGGGGTCAGGGCCCTTATGGCTACACCTTC; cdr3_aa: CASSKGGQGPYGYTF
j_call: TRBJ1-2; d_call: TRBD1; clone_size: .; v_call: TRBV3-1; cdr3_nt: TGTGCCAGCAGCCAAGCTAGGGACAGCCACGCTTATGGCTACACCTTC; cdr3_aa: CASSQARDSHAYGYTF
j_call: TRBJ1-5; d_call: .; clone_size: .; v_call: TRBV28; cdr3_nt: TGTGCCAGCAGTTTCCAGATCGGGGGGGGCAATCAGCCCCAGCATTTT; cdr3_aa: CASSFQIGGGNQPQHF
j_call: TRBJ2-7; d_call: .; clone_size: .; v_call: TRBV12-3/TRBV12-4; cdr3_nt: TGTGCCAGCAGTCTAGGTTACTCCTACGAGCAGTACTTC; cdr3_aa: CASSLGYSYEQYF
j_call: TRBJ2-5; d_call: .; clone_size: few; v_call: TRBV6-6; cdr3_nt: TGTGCCAGCAGTTATAGGGGCCGGGAGACCCAGTACTTC; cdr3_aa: CASSYRGRETQYF
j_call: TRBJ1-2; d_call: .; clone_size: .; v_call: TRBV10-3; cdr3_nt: TGTGCCATCAGACGGCACCGGGACGCACGTAACTATGGCTACACCTTC; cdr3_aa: CAIRRHRDARNYGYTF
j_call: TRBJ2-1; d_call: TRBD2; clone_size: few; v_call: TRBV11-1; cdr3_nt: TGTGCCAGCAGCTTAGAGGTCTCTACTAGCGGGAAGTTCTTC; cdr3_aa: CASSLEVSTSGKFF
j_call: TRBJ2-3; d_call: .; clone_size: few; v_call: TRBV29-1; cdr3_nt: TGCAGCTTTGTTACAGATACGCAGTATTTT; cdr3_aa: CSFVTDTQYF
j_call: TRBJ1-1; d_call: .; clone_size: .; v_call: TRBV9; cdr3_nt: TGTGCCAGCACCTCGGATGGGAACACTGAAGCTTTCTTT; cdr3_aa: CASTSDGNTEAFF
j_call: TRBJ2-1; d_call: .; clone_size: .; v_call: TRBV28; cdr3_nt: TGTGCCAGCAGCTTCGCGGACGAAGACAATGAGCAGTTCTTC; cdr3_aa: CASSFADEDNEQFF
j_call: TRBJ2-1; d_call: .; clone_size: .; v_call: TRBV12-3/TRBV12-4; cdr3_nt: TGTGCCAGCACCAATTCTGTCTACAATGAGCAGTTCTTC; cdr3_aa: CASTNSVYNEQFF
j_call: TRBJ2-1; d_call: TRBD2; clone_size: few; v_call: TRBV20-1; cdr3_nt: TGCAGTGCTAGACCGGGACTAGTAGGTAATGAGCAGTTCTTC; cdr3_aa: CSARPGLVGNEQFF
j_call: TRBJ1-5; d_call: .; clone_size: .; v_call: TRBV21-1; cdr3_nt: TGTGCCAGCAGCAATCCATGGAATCAGCCCCAGCATTTT; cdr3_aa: CASSNPWNQPQHF
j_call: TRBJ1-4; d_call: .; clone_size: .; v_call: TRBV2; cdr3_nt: TGTGCCAGCATCAGAGGGGAGACAGTACGGGAAAAACTGTTTTTT; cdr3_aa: CASIRGETVREKLFF
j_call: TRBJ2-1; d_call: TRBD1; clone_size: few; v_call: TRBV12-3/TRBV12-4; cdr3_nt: TGTGCCAGCAGGAGGGGACAGGGTGAGAAGCAGTTCTTC; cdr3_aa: CASRRGQGEKQFF